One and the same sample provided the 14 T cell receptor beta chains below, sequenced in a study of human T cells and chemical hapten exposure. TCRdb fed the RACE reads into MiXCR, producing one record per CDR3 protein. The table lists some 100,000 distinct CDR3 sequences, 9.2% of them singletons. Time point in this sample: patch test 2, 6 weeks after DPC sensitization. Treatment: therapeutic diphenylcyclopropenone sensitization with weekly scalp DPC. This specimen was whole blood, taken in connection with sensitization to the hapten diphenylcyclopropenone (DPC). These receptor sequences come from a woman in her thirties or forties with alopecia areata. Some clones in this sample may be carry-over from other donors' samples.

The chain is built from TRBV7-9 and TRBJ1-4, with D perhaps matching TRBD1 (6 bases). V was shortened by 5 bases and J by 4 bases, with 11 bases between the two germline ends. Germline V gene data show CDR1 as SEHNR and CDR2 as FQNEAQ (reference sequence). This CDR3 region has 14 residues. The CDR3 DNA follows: TGTGCCAGCAGCCCACAGGGTATTAATGAAAAACTGTTTTTT. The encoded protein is CASSPQGINEKLFF.

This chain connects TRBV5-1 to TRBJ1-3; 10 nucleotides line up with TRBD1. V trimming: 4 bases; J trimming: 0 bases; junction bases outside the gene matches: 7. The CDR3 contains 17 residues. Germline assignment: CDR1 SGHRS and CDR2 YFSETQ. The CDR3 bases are TGCGCCAGCAGCGCGGGACAGGGGACCCACTCTGGAAACACCATATATTTT. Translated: CASSAGQGTHSGNTIYF.

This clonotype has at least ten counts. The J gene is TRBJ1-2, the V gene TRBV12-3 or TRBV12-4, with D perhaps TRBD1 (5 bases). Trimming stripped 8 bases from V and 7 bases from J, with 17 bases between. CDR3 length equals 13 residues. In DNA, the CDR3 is TGTGCCAGCGACGGGGGACCAAAGGGTGGCTACACCTTC. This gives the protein CASDGGPKGGYTF.

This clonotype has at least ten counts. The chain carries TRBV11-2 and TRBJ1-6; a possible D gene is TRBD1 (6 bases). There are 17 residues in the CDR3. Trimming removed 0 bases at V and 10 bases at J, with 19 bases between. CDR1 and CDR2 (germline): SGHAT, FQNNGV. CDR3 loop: CASSLDRRPGGGSPLHF. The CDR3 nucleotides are TGTGCCAGCAGCTTAGATAGGAGACCGGGCGGGGGCTCACCCCTCCACTTT.

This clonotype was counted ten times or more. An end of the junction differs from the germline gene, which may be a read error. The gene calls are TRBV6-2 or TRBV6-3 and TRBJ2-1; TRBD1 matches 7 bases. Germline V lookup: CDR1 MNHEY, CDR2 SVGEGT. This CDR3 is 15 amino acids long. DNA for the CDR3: TGTGCCAGCACTTACCGAACAGGGGTGCAGAATGAGCAGTTCTTC. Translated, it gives CASTYRTGVQNEQFF.

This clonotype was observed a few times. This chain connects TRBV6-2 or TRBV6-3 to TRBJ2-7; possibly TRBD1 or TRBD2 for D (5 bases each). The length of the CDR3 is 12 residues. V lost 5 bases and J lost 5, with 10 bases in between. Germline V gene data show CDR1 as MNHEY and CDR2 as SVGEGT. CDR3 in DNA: TGTGCCAGCAGTCCGCTGGGGGACGAGCAGTACTTC. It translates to CASSPLGDEQYF.

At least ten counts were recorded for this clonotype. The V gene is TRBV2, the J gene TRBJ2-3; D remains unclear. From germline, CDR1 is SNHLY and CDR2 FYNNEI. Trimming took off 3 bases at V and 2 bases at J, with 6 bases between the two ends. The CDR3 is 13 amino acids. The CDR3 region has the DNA TGTGCCAGCAGTGACAGATTCACAGATACGCAGTATTTT. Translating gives CASSDRFTDTQYF.

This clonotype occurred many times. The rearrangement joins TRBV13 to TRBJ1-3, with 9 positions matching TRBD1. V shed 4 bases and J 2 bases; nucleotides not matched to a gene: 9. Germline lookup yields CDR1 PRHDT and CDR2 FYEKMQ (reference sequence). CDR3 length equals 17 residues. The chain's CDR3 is CASSSRTGAATGNTIYF. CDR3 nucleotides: TGTGCCAGCAGCTCAAGGACAGGGGCCGCCACTGGAAACACCATATATTTT.

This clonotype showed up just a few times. CDR3: CASSPGPGVYEQYF. CDR3 in DNA: TGTGCCAGCAGTCCGGGACCCGGGGTTTACGAGCAGTACTTC. The rearrangement joins TRBV27 to TRBJ2-7; possibly TRBD1 or TRBD2 for D (5 bases each). The V and J ends lost 5 bases and 4 bases respectively, with 15 bases between them. Germline V lookup: CDR1 MNHEY, CDR2 SMNVEV (reference sequence). The CDR3 consists of 14 residues.

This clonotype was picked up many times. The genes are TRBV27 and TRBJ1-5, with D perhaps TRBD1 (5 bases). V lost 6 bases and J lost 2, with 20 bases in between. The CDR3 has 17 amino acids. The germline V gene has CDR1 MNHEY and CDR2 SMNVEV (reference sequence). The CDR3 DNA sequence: TGTGCCAGCAGCCGGCTGGGTGTGGGGGATCGCAATCAGCCCCAGCATTTT. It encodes CASSRLGVGDRNQPQHF.

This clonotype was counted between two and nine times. The CDR3 DNA is TGCAGCGTCTACACTTCCTCTGGAAACACCATATATTTT. It yields the protein CSVYTSSGNTIYF. V and J are TRBV29-1 and TRBJ1-3; D gene uncertain. Trimming took off 6 bases at V and 0 bases at J, with 9 bases between the two ends. The CDR3 length is 13 residues. Germline loops: CDR1 SQVTM, CDR2 ANQGSEA.

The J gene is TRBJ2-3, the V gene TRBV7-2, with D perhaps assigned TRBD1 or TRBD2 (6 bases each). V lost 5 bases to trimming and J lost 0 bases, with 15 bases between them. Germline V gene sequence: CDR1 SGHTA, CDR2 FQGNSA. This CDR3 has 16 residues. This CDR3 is CASSPLGGRSTDTQYF. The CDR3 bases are TGTGCCAGCAGCCCTTTGGGGGGCCGAAGCACAGATACGCAGTATTTT.

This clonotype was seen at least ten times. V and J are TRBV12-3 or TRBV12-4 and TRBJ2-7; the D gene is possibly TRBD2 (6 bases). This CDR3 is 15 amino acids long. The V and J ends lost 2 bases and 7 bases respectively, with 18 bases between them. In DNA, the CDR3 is TGTGCCAGCAGTTTAATGGGGACGGCGGGGAGAGAGCAGTACTTC. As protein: CASSLMGTAGREQYF.

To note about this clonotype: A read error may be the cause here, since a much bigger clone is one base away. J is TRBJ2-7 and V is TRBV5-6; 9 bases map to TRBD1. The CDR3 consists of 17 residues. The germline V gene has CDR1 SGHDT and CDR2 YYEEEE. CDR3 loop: CASSAQQGAPLSYKQYF. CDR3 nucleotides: TGTGCCAGCAGCGCACAACAGGGGGCCCCTCTCTCCTACAAGCAGTACTTC.